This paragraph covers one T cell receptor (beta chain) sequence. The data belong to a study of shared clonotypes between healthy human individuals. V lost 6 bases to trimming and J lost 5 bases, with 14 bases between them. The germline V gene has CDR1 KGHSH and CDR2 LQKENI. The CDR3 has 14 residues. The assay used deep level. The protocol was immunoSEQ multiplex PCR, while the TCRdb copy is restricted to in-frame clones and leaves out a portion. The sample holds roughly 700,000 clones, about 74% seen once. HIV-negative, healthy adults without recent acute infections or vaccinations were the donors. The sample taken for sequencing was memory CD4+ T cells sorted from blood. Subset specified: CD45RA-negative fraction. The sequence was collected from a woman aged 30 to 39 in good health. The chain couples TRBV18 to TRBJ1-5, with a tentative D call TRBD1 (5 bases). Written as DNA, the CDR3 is TGTGCCAGCTCGACGGGGCCGAGGGATCAGCCCCAGCATTTT. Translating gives CASSTGPRDQPQHF. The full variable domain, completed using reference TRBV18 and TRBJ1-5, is NAGVMQNPRHLVRRRGQEARLRCSPMKGHSHVYWYRQLPEEGLKFMVYLQKENIIDESGMPKERFSAEFPKEGPSILRIQQVVRGDSAAYFCASSTGPRDQPQHFGDGTRLSIL.